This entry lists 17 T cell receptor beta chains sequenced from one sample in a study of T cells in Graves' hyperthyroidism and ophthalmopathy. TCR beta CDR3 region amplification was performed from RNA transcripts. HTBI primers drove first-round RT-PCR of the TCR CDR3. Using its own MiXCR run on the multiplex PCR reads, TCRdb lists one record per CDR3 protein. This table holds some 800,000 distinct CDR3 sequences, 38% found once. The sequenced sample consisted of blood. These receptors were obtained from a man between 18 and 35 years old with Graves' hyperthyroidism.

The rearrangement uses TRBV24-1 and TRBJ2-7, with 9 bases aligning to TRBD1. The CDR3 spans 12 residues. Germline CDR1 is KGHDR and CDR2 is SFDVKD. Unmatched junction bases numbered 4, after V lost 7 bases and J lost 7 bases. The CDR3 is CATRTGGSEQYF. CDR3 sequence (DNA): TGTGCCACCAGGACAGGGGGTAGTGAGCAGTACTTC.

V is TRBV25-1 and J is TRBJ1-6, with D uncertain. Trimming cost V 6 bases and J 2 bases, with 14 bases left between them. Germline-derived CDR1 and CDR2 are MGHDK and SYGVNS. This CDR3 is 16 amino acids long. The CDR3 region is CASSQDGTAYNSPLHF. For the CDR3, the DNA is TGTGCCAGCAGCCAAGATGGAACTGCCTATAATTCACCCCTCCACTTT.

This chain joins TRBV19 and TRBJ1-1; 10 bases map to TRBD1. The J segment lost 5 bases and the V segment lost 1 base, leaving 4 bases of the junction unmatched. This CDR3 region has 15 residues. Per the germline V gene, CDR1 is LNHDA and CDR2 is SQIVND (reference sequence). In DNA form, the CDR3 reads TGTGCCAGTAGTATAGGACAGGGGGCGCGGACTGAAGCTTTCTTT. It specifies CASSIGQGARTEAFF.

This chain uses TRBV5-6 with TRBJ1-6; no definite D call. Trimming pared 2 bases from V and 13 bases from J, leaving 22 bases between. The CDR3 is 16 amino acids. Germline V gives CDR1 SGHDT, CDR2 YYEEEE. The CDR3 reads CASSFSSQRPSGPLHF. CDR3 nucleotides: TGTGCCAGCAGCTTTTCGTCACAGCGTCCATCCGGTCCCCTCCACTTT.

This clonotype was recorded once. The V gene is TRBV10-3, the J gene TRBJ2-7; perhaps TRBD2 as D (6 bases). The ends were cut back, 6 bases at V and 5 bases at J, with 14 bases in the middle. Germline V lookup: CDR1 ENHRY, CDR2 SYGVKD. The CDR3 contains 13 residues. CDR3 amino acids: CAIRASSEDEQYF. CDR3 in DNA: TGTGCCATCAGGGCATCTAGCGAGGACGAGCAGTACTTC.

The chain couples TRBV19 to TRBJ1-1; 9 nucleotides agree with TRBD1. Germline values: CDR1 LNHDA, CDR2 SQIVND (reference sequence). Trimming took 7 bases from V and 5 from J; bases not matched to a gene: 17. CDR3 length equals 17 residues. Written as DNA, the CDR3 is TGTGCCAGTACCCCCGGACAGGGGAGTGGGGTGGAGACTGAAGCTTTCTTT. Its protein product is CASTPGQGSGVETEAFF.

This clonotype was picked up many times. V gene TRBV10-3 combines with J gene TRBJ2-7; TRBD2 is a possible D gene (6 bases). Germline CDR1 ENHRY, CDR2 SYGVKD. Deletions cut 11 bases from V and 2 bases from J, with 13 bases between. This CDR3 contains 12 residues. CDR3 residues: CAHGGQPYEQYF. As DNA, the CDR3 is TGTGCCCACGGAGGGCAGCCCTACGAGCAGTACTTC.

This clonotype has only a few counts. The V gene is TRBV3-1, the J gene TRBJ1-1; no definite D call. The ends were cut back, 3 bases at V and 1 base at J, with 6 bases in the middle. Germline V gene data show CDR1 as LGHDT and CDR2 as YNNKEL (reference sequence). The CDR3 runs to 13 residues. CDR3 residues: CASSHIRNTEAFF. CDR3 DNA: TGTGCCAGCAGCCACATTAGGAACACTGAAGCTTTCTTT.

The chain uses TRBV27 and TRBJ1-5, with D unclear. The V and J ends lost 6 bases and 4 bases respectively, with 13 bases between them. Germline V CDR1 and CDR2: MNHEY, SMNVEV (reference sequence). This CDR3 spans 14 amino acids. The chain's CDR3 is CASSPLEPNQPQHF. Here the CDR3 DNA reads TGTGCCAGCAGCCCCTTGGAGCCTAATCAGCCCCAGCATTTT.

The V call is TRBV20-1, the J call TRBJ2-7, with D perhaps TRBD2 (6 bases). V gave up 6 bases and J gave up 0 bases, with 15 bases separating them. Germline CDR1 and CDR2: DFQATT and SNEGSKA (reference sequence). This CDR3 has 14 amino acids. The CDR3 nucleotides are TGCAGTGCCGCCGACTTGGGGGGCTCCTACGAGCAGTACTTC. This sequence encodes CSAADLGGSYEQYF.

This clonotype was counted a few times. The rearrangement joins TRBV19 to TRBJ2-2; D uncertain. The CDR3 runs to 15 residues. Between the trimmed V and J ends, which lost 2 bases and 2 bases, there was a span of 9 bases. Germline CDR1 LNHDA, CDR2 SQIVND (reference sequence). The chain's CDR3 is CASSITITNTGELFF. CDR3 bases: TGTGCCAGTAGTATAACGATAACAAACACCGGGGAGCTGTTTTTT.

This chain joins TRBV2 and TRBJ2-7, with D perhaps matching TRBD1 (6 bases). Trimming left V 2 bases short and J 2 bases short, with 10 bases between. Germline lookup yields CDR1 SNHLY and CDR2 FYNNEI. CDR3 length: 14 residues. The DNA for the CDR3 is TGTGCCAGCAGTGAATATCAGGGGCCCTACGAGCAGTACTTC. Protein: CASSEYQGPYEQYF.

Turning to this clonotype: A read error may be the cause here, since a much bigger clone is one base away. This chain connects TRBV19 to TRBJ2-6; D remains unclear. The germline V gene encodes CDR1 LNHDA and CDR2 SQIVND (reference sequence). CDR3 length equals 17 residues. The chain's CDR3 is CAGSIYGRFSGANVLTF. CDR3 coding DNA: TGTGCCGGTAGTATCTATGGCAGGTTCTCTGGGGCCAACGTCCTGACTTTC. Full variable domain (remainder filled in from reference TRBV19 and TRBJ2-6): DGGITQSPKYLFRKEGQNVTLSCEQNLNHDAMYWYRQDPGQGLRLIYYSQIVNDFQKGDIAEGYSVSREKKESFPLTVTSAQKNPTAFYLCAGSIYGRFSGANVLTFGAGSRLTVL.

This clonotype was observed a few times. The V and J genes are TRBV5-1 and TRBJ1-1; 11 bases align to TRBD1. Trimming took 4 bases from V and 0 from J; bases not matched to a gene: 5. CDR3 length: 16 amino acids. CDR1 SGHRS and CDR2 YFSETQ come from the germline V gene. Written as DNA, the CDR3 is TGCGCCAGCAGCCAAGGGACAGGGGGAATGAACACTGAAGCTTTCTTT. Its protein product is CASSQGTGGMNTEAFF. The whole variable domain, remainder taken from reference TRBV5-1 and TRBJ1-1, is KAGVTQTPRYLIKTRGQQVTLSCSPISGHRSVSWYQQTPGQGLQFLFEYFSETQRNKGNFPGRFSGRQFSNSRSEMNVSTLELGDSALYLCASSQGTGGMNTEAFFGQGTRLTVV.

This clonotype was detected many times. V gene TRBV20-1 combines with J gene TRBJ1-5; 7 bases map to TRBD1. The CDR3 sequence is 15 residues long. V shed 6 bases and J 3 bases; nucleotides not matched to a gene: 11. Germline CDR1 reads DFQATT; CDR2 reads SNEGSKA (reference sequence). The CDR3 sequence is CSAGSGQVSNQPQHF. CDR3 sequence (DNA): TGCAGTGCGGGGTCAGGACAGGTCTCCAATCAGCCCCAGCATTTT.

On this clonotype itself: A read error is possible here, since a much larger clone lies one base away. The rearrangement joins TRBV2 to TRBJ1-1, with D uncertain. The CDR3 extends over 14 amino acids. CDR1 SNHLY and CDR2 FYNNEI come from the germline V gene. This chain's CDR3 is CASSDVILNTEASF. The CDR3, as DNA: TGTGCCAGCAGTGACGTGATCCTGAACACTGAAGCTTCCTTT.

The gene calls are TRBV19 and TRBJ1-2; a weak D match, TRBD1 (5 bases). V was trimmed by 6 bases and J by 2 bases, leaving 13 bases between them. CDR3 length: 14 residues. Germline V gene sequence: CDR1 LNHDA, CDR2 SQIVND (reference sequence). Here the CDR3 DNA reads TGTGCCAGTAGGATCACGGGGGGGAACTATGGCTACACCTTC. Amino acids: CASRITGGNYGYTF.